The 14 T cell receptor beta chains below all came from one sample that was sequenced in a study of cytomegalovirus exposure and HLA in healthy donors. PCR primers comprised 60 Vbeta and 13 Jbeta primers. Clones were sequenced by immunoSEQ multiplex PCR, and TCRdb holds only the in-frame ones, with some missing. The data show more than 90,000 clones, with under 90% seen just once and approximately 3.9% held by the top ten. The material sequenced was PBMCs. Receptors were obtained from a woman between 70 and 85 years old in good health and CMV-seropositive.

V gene TRBV7-2 combines with J gene TRBJ1-2; D not certain. Germline lookup yields CDR1 SGHTA and CDR2 FQGNSA. This CDR3 has 12 residues. Trimming removed 1 base from V and 8 bases from J, with 8 bases in between. For the CDR3, the DNA is TGTGCCAGCAGCTTAGAAGGTAGCGGCTACACCTTC. Residues: CASSLEGSGYTF.

The chain is built from TRBV23-1 and TRBJ2-5; the D gene is possibly TRBD2 (6 bases). TRBV23-1 is known as an ORF, though its function is uncertain. The V end lost 1 base, the J end lost 1 base, and 7 bases lay between the germline ends. The CDR3 sequence is 14 residues long. The CDR3, as DNA: TGCGCCAGCAGTCAATGCGGGGTCCAAGAGACCCAGTACTTC. The encoded protein is CASSQCGVQETQYF.

The rearrangement uses TRBV4-2 and TRBJ2-5; TRBD2 is a possible D gene (5 bases). The J call may be in error: the DNA end matches TRBJ2-7 better. The CDR3 loop spans 13 amino acids. Germline values: CDR1 LGHNA, CDR2 YNFKEQ. CDR3 in amino acids: CASSHDYSYEQYF. In nucleotides, the CDR3 is TGTGCCAGCAGCCACGACTACTCCTACGAGCAGTACTTC.

The gene calls are TRBV11-3 and TRBJ2-7; 7 nucleotides align to TRBD2. From germline, CDR1 is SGHNT and CDR2 YENEEA. The J segment lost 3 bases and the V segment lost 1 base, leaving 6 bases of the junction unmatched. This CDR3 contains 15 residues. This CDR3 reads CASSLAGGINYEQYF. CDR3 nucleotides: TGTGCCAGCAGCTTAGCGGGAGGAATAAACTACGAGCAGTACTTC.

The genes are TRBV30 and TRBJ1-3; no definite D call. The CDR3 is 13 residues long. The ends were cut back, 1 base at V and 2 bases at J, with 6 bases in the middle. Germline-derived CDR1 and CDR2 are GTSNPN and SVGIG (reference sequence). CDR3 bases: TGTGCCTGGAGTGCCGGGGCTGGAAACACCATATATTTT. This translates into CAWSAGAGNTIYF.

The V gene is TRBV7-8, the J gene TRBJ2-7; TRBD1 aligns across 8 bases. Germline-derived CDR1 and CDR2 are SGHVS and FQNEAQ. CDR3 size: 16 residues. V lost 1 base, J lost 5 bases, and 10 bases stayed unmatched. The CDR3: CASSLGPGGMMDEQYF. Here the CDR3 DNA reads TGTGCCAGCAGCTTAGGGCCAGGGGGCATGATGGACGAGCAGTACTTC.

This CDR3 is CASSLALAEGTDTQYF. CDR3 DNA: TGTGCCAGCAGCTTAGCCCTAGCGGAGGGCACAGATACGCAGTATTTT. The chain recombines TRBV7-2 with TRBJ2-3; 7 positions match TRBD2. Germline CDR1 reads SGHTA; CDR2 reads FQGNSA. CDR3 size: 16 residues. V was clipped by 0 bases and J by 1 base; unmatched bases: 4.

The CDR3: CASHGRSGANVLTF. CDR3 DNA sequence: TGTGCCAGTCACGGTCGCTCTGGGGCCAACGTCCTGACTTTC. V usage is TRBV28 and J usage is TRBJ2-6, with unresolved D. Germline V gene sequence: CDR1 MDHEN, CDR2 SYDVKM. V shed 9 bases and J shed 0 bases, with 9 bases lying between them. This CDR3 comprises 14 residues.

The CDR3 region has the DNA TGTGCCAGCAGCCCCCCAGGGCAGGCACGAGCCGGGGAGCTGTTTTTT. Residues: CASSPPGQARAGELFF. The gene calls are TRBV11-2 and TRBJ2-2; perhaps TRBD1 as D (5 bases). Germline loops: CDR1 SGHAT, CDR2 FQNNGV. V lost 5 bases and J 6 bases, leaving 19 bases between the germline ends. The CDR3 spans 16 residues.

This chain links TRBV5-1 with TRBJ2-5; 14 nucleotides match TRBD2. CDR1 is SGHRS and CDR2 is YFSETQ in the germline V gene. The CDR3 covers 16 residues. The V gene end was trimmed by 0 bases and the J gene end by 5 bases; junction bases not matched to a gene: 3. The CDR3 sequence is CASSLGLAGGRETQYF. CDR3 coding DNA: TGCGCCAGCAGCTTGGGACTAGCGGGAGGGAGGGAGACCCAGTACTTC.

J is TRBJ2-5 and V is TRBV5-1; no firm D call. V lost 4 bases and J 4 bases, leaving 5 bases between the germline ends. Germline V gene sequence: CDR1 SGHRS, CDR2 YFSETQ. The CDR3 length is 11 residues. CDR3 protein: CASSHGETQYF. The CDR3 DNA reads as TGCGCCAGCAGCCACGGAGAGACCCAGTACTTC.

The chain joins TRBV11-2 to TRBJ1-5, with 11 bases matching TRBD1. CDR1 and CDR2 (germline): SGHAT, FQNNGV. The CDR3 consists of 16 residues. V was pared by 5 bases and J by 7 bases, with 10 bases of the junction left unmatched. CDR3 sequence: CASSPSSGQGVQPQHF. In DNA, the CDR3 is TGTGCCAGCAGCCCGAGTTCGGGACAGGGGGTCCAGCCCCAGCATTTT.

The rearrangement joins TRBV15 to TRBJ2-3, with 15 positions matching TRBD2. CDR1 and CDR2 (germline): LNHNV, YYDKDF (reference sequence). The V segment lost 4 bases and the J segment 6 bases; nucleotides outside the gene matches: 5. The CDR3 runs to 16 residues. The CDR3: CATSKGLAGGQDTQYF. CDR3 coding DNA: TGTGCCACCAGCAAGGGACTAGCGGGAGGTCAGGATACGCAGTATTTT.

This clone has more than one count but fewer than ten. This chain links TRBV27 with TRBJ2-7; TRBD1 aligns across 8 bases. The CDR3 length is 14 residues. Trimming removed 8 bases from V and 4 bases from J; junction bases left unmatched: 10. Germline assignment: CDR1 MNHEY and CDR2 SMNVEV (reference sequence). CDR3: CASGSGQGRYEQYF. The CDR3 DNA sequence: TGTGCCAGCGGATCCGGACAGGGACGATACGAGCAGTACTTC.